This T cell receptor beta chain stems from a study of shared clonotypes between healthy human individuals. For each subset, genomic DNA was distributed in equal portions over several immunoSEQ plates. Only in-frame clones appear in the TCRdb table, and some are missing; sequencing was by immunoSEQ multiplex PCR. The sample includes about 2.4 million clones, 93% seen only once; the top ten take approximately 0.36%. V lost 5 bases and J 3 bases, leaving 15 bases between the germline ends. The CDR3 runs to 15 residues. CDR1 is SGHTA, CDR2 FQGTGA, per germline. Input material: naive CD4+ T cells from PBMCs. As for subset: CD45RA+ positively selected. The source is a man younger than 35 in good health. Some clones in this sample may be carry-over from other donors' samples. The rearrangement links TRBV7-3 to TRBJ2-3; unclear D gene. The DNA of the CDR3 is TGTGCCAGCAGCGACCCCTGGGCGCAAACAGATACGCAGTATTTT. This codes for CASSDPWAQTDTQYF. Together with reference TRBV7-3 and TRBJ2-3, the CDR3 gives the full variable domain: GAGVSQTPSNKVTEKGKYVELRCDPISGHTALYWYRQSLGQGPEFLIYFQGTGAADDSGLPNDRFFAVRPEGSVSTLKIQRTERGDSAVYLCASSDPWAQTDTQYFGPGTRLTVL.